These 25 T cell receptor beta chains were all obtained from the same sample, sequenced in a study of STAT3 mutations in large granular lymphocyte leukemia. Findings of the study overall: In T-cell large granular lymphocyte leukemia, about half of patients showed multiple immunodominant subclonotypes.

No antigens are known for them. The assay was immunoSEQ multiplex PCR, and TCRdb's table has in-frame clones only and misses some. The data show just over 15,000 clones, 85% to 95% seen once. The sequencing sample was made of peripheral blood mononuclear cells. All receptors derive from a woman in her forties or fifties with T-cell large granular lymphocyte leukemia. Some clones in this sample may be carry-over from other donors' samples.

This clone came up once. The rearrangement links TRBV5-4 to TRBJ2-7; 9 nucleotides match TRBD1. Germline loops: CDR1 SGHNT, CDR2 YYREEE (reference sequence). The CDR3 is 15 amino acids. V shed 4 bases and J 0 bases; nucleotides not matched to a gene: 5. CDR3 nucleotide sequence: TGTGCCAGCAGCAGACCGGGACAGGGCTCCTACGAGCAGTACTTC. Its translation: CASSRPGQGSYEQYF.

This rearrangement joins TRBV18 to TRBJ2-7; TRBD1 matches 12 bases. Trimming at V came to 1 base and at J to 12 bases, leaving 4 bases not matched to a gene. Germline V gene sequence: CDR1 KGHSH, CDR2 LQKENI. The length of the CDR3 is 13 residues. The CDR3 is CASSPRGQGALYF. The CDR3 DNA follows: TGTGCCAGCTCACCACGGGGACAGGGGGCGTTGTACTTC. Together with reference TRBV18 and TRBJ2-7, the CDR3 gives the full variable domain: NAGVMQNPRHLVRRRGQEARLRCSPMKGHSHVYWYRQLPEEGLKFMVYLQKENIIDESGMPKERFSAEFPKEGPSILRIQQVVRGDSAAYFCASSPRGQGALYFGPGTRLTVT.

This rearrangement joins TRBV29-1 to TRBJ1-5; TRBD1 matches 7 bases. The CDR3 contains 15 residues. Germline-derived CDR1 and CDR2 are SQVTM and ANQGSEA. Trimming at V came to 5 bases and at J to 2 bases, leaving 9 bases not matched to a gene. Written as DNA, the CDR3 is TGCAGCGTTCGGCTAGGGGGCTCGGGCAATCAGCCCCAGCATTTT. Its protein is CSVRLGGSGNQPQHF.

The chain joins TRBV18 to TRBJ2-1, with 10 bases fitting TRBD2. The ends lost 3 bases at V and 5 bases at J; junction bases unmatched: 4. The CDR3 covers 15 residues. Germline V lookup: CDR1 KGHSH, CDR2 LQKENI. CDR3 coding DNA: TGTGCCAGCTCACCCCTAGCGGGAGCTGACAATGAGCAGTTCTTC. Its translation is CASSPLAGADNEQFF.

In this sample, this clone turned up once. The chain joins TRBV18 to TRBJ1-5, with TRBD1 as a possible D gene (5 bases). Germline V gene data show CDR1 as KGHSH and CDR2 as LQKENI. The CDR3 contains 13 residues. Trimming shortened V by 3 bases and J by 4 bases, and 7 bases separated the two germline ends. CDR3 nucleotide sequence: TGTGCCAGCTCACCGGAGGGGAATCAGCCCCAGCATTTT. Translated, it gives CASSPEGNQPQHF. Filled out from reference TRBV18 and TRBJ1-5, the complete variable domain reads NAGVMQNPRHLVRRRGQEARLRCSPMKGHSHVYWYRQLPEEGLKFMVYLQKENIIDESGMPKERFSAEFPKEGPSILRIQQVVRGDSAAYFCASSPEGNQPQHFGDGTRLSIL.

CDR3 amino acids: CASRRQGEQYF. DNA of the CDR3: TGTGCCAGCAGGAGACAGGGCGAGCAGTACTTC. The rearrangement links TRBV6-5 to TRBJ2-7; 7 nucleotides align to TRBD1. The CDR3 spans 11 residues. Germline trimming cut 6 bases from V and 6 bases from J; bases unmatched to any gene: 2. The germline CDR1 and CDR2 sequences are MNHEY and SVGAGI.

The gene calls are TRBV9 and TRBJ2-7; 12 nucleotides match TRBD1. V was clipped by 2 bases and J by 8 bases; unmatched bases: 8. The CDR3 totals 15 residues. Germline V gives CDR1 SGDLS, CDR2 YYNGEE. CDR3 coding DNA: TGTGCCAGCAGCGTTGGGGACAGGGGGCGAAGCCAGCAGTACTTC. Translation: CASSVGDRGRSQQYF.

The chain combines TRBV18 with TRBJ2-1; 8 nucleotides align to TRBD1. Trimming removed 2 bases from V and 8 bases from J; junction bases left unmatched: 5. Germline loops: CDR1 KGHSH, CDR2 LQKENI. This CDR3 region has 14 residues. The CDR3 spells CASSPDRGNHEQFF. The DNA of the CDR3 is TGTGCCAGCTCACCAGACAGGGGTAACCATGAGCAGTTCTTC.

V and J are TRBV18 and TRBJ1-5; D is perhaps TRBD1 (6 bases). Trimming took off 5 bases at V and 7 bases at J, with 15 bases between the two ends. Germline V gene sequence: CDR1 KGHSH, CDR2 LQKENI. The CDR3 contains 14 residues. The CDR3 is CASSVYREEQPQHF. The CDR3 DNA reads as TGTGCCAGCTCAGTTTACAGGGAAGAGCAGCCCCAGCATTTT.

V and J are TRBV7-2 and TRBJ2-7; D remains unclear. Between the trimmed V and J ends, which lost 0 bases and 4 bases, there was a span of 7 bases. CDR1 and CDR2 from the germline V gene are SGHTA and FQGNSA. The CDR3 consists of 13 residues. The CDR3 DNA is TGTGCCAGCAGCTTAGCTCGGAGTTACGAGCAGTACTTC. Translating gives CASSLARSYEQYF.

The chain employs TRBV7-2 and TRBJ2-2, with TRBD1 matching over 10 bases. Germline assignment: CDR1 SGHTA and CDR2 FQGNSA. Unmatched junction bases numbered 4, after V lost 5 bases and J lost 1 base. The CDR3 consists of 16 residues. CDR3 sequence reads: CASSLTGGLNTGELFF. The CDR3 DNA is TGTGCCAGCAGCCTGACAGGGGGCCTGAACACCGGGGAGCTGTTTTTT.

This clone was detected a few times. The chain's CDR3 is CASSPPEESYEQYF. The CDR3, as DNA: TGTGCCAGCTCACCACCAGAGGAATCCTACGAGCAGTACTTC. V is TRBV18 and J is TRBJ2-7; no clear D gene. CDR3 length: 14 residues. The germline V and J ends were trimmed by 0 bases and 1 base, with 7 bases remaining between them. The germline CDR1 and CDR2 sequences are KGHSH and LQKENI. Full variable domain (outside the CDR3, taken from reference TRBV18 and TRBJ2-7): NAGVMQNPRHLVRRRGQEARLRCSPMKGHSHVYWYRQLPEEGLKFMVYLQKENIIDESGMPKERFSAEFPKEGPSILRIQQVVRGDSAAYFCASSPPEESYEQYFGPGTRLTVT.

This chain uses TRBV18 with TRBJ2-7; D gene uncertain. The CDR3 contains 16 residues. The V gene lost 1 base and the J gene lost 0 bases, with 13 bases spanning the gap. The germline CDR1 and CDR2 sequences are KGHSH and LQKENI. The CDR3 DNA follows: TGTGCCAGCTCACCACGCCCCGGAGTAAACTCCTACGAGCAGTACTTC. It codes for CASSPRPGVNSYEQYF.

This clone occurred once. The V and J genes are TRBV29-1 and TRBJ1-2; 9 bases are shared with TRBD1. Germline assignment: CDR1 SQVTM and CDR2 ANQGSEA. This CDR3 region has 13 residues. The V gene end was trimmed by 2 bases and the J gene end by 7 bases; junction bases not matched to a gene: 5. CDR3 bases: TGCAGCGTTGAAACAGGGGGCGCGGTTGGCTACACCTTC. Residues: CSVETGGAVGYTF.

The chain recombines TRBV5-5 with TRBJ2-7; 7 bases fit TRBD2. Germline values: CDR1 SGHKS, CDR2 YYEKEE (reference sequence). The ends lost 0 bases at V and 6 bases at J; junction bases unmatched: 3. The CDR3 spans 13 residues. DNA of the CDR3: TGTGCCAGCAGCTTGGAATGGGGGGGCGAGCAGTACTTC. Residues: CASSLEWGGEQYF.

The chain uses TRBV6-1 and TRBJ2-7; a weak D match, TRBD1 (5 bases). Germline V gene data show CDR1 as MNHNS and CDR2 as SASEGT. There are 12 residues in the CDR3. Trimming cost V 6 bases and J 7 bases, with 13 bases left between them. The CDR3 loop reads CASRLQGFEQYF. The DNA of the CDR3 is TGTGCCAGCAGGCTCCAGGGTTTTGAGCAGTACTTC.

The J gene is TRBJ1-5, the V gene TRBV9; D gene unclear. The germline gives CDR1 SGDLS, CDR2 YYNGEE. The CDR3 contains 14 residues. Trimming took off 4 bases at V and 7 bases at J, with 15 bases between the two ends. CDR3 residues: CASSPRPMEQPQHF. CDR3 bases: TGTGCCAGCAGCCCCAGACCCATGGAGCAGCCCCAGCATTTT.

CDR3 in amino acids: CASSSRTDNTEAFF. The CDR3 nucleotides are TGTGCCAGCAGCTCCCGGACAGACAACACTGAAGCTTTCTTT. The chain combines TRBV7-2 with TRBJ1-1; the D gene is possibly TRBD1 (6 bases). Between the trimmed V and J ends, which lost 4 bases and 2 bases, there was a span of 11 bases. CDR1 and CDR2 from the germline V gene are SGHTA and FQGNSA. CDR3 size: 14 residues.

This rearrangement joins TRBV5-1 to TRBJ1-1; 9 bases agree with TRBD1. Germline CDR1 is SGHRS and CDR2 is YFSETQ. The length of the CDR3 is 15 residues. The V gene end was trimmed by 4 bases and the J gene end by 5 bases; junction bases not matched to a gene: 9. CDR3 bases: TGCGCCAGCAGCATCAGAGGACAGGGGAAGACTGAAGCTTTCTTT. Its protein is CASSIRGQGKTEAFF.

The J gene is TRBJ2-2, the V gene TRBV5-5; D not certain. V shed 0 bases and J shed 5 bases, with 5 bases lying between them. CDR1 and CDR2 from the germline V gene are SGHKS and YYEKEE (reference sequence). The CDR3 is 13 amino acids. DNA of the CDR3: TGTGCCAGCAGCTTGGGGATGACCGGGGAGCTGTTTTTT. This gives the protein CASSLGMTGELFF.

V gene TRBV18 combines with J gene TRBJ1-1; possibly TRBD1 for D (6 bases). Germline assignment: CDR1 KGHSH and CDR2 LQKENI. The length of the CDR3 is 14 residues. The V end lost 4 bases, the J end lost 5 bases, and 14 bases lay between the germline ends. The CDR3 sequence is CASSLQKGVTEAFF. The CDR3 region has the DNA TGTGCCAGCTCACTCCAGAAGGGGGTGACTGAAGCTTTCTTT.

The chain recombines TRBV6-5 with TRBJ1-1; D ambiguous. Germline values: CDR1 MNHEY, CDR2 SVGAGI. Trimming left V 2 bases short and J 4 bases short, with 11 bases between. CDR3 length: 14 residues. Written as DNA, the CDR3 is TGTGCCAGCAGTTACGGCCGGGGAAGCACTGAAGCTTTCTTT. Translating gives CASSYGRGSTEAFF.

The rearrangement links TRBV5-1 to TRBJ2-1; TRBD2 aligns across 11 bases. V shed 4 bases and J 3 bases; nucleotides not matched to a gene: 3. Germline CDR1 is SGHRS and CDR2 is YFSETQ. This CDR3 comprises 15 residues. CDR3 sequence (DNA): TGCGCCAGCAGCCCCACTAGCGGGAGCTACAATGAGCAGTTCTTC. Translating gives CASSPTSGSYNEQFF.

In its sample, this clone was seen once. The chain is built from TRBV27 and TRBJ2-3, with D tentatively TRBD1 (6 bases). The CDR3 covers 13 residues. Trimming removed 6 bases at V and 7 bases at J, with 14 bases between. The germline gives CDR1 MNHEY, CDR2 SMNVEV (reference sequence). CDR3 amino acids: CASRMIQGNTQYF. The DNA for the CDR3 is TGTGCCAGCAGGATGATACAGGGCAATACGCAGTATTTT.

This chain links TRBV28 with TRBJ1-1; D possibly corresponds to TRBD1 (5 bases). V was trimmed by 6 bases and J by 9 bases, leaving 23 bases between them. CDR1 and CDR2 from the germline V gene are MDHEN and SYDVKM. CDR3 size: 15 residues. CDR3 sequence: CASSSPNSGRGQAFF. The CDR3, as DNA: TGTGCCAGCAGCTCTCCGAATTCGGGACGAGGTCAAGCTTTCTTT.